This note documents a single TCR beta chain sequence. CDR1 and CDR2 (germline): LGHNT, FRNRAP. Trimming removed 1 base at V and 6 bases at J, with 13 bases between. The CDR3 has 15 residues. These data are taken from a study of T cell changes during pregnancy in multiple sclerosis. TCRdb keeps only in-frame clones here, not all; method: immunoSEQ multiplex PCR. In the table there are about 94,000 clones, 90% to 95% of which are singletons. This chain links TRBV12-5 with TRBJ2-1; D is undetermined. The sequenced sample was peripheral blood, obtained in the third trimester of pregnancy. This receptor was taken from a female donor with multiple sclerosis, enrolled in a pregnancy study. CDR3: CASGLEATAANEQFF. CDR3 in DNA: TGTGCTAGTGGTTTGGAAGCCACGGCGGCCAATGAGCAGTTCTTC.